This T cell receptor beta chain was obtained from a study of blood T cell repertoires in COVID-19. In the study overall: Specimens from acute and convalescent COVID-19 originated in the United States, Italy and Spain.

In germline, CDR1 is SEHNR, CDR2 FQNEAQ (reference sequence). The CDR3 spans 19 residues. V lost 5 bases and J lost 1; bases outside the gene matches: 16. In the original workflow: From reference gene primer amplification, estimates of nucleated cell counts were derived. The method was immunoSEQ multiplex PCR; TCRdb's version includes in-frame clones alone and lacks a portion of them. V and J calls and clone size come straight from that table; D and trimming were deduced from the DNA. In the table there are more than 400,000 clones, 90% of which are singletons. This clone was detected only once. Donors were grouped by their self-reported clinical history. Recovered status in Cohort 3 required two negative PCRs, clearance, or symptom resolution.

The sequence came from a young man who had recovered from COVID-19. The sequenced sample was PBMCs or T cells enriched from blood (not recorded which). This chain connects TRBV7-9 to TRBJ1-4, with 7 bases identical to TRBD1. The CDR3: CASSQPTTGTIRTNEKLFF. The CDR3 DNA is TGTGCCAGCAGCCAACCGACGACAGGGACAATTCGAACTAATGAAAAACTGTTTTTT.